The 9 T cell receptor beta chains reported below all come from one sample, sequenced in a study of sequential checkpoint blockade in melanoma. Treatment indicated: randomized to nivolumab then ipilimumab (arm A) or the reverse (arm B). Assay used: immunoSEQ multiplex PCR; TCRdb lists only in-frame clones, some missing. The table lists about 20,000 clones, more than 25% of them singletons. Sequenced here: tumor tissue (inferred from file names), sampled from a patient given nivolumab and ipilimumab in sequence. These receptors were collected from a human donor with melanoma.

CDR3 sequence (DNA): TGCGCCAGCAGCTTGGGTGGGACTGAACATCAGCCCCAGCATTTT. Translation gives CASSLGGTEHQPQHF. This chain connects TRBV5-1 to TRBJ1-5, with TRBD1 as a possible D gene (5 bases). In germline, CDR1 is SGHRS, CDR2 YFSETQ. This CDR3 is 15 amino acids long. Trimming took 0 bases from V and 5 from J, leaving 12 bases between them.

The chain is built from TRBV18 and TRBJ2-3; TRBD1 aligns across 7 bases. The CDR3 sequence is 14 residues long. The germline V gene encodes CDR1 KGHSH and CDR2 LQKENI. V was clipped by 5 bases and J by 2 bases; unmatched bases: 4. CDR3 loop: CASSKTGDTDTQYF. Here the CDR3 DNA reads TGTGCCAGCTCAAAAACAGGGGACACAGATACGCAGTATTTT.

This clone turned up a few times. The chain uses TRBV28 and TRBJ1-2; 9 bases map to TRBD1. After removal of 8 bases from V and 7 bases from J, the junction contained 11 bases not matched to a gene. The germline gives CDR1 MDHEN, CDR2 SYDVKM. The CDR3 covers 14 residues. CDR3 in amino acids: CASDWKQGAVGYTF. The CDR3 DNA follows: TGTGCCAGCGACTGGAAACAGGGGGCGGTTGGCTACACCTTC.

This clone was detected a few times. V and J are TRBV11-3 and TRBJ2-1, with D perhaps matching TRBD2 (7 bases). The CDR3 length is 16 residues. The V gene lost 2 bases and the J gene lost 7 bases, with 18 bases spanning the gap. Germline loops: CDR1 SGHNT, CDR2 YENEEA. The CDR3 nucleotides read TGTGCCAGCAGCTTAAATGGGGGGGCAGGTACAAATGAGCAGTTCTTC. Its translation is CASSLNGGAGTNEQFF.

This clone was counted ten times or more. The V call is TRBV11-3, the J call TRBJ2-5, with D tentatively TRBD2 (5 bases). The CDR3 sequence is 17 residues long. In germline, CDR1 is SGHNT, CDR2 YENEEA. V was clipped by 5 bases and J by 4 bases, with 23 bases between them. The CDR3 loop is CASSPSRGADRRETQYF. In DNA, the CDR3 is TGTGCCAGCAGCCCGTCCCGGGGAGCAGATCGGAGAGAGACCCAGTACTTC.

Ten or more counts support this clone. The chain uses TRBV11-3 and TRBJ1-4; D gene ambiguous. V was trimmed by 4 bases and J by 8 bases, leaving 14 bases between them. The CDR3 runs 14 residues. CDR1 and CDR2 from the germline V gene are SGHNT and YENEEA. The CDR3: CASSSISVPEKLFF. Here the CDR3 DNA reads TGTGCCAGCAGCTCTATCTCGGTACCAGAAAAACTGTTTTTT.

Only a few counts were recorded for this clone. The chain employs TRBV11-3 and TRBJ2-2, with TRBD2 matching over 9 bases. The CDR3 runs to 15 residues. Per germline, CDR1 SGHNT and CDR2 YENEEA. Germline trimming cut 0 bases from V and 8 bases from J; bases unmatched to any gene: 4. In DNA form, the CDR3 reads TGTGCCAGCAGCTTAGACCTAGCGGGACTAGGGGAGCTGTTTTTT. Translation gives CASSLDLAGLGELFF.

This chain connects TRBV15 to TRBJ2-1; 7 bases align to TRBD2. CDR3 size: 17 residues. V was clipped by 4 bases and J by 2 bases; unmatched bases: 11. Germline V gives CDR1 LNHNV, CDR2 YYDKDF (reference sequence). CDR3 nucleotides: TGTGCCACCAGCAAAACAAAGTTGGGGGGGGCCTACAATGAGCAGTTCTTC. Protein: CATSKTKLGGAYNEQFF.

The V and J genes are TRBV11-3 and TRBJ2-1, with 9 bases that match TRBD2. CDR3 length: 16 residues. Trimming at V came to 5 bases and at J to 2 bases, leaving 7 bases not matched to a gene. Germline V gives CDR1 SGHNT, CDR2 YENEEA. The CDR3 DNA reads TGTGCCAGCAGCCGAACCGGGACTAGCCCCTACAATGAGCAGTTCTTC. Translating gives CASSRTGTSPYNEQFF. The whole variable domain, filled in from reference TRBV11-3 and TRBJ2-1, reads EAGVVQSPRYKIIEKKQPVAFWCNPISGHNTLYWYLQNLGQGPELLIRYENEEAVDDSQLPKDRFSAERLKGVDSTLKIQPAELGDSAVYLCASSRTGTSPYNEQFFGPGTRLTVL.